Below, 3 T cell receptor beta chains from the same sample are listed, as sequenced in a study of cytomegalovirus exposure and HLA in healthy donors. The PCR employed 60 Vbeta primers together with 13 Jbeta primers. Produced via immunoSEQ multiplex PCR; TCRdb's table is partial and in-frame only. This table holds more than 85,000 clones, 81% found once. The sample was PBMCs. The receptors stem from a woman aged 25 to 45 in good health and CMV-seronegative.

CDR3: CASSLSGWDSTDTQYF. The CDR3 DNA follows: TGTGCCAGCAGTTTATCAGGCTGGGACTCCACAGATACGCAGTATTTT. The V gene is TRBV27, the J gene TRBJ2-3; a possible D gene is TRBD2 (6 bases). From germline, CDR1 is MNHEY and CDR2 SMNVEV (reference sequence). This CDR3 region has 16 residues. V was trimmed by 0 bases and J by 2 bases, leaving 12 bases between them.

The chain carries TRBV10-3 and TRBJ1-1, with TRBD1 matching over 9 bases. Per germline, CDR1 ENHRY and CDR2 SYGVKD. Trimming at V came to 4 bases and at J to 5 bases, leaving 8 bases not matched to a gene. The CDR3 totals 15 residues. CDR3: CAISAIDRGETEAFF. CDR3 in DNA: TGTGCCATCAGTGCTATAGACAGGGGGGAAACTGAAGCTTTCTTT.

The chain has TRBV28 and TRBJ2-7; a possible D gene is TRBD1 (6 bases). CDR3 size: 13 residues. From germline, CDR1 is MDHEN and CDR2 SYDVKM. V gave up 8 bases and J gave up 1 base, with 12 bases separating them. CDR3 sequence (DNA): TGTGCCAGCGGCTTGGGGGCTTCCTACGAGCAGTACTTC. Translated: CASGLGASYEQYF.